This T cell receptor beta chain comes out of a study of blood T cell repertoires in COVID-19. TCRdb's copy holds only in-frame clones and misses some; the assay was immunoSEQ multiplex PCR. The repertoire consists of 90,000 to 130,000 clones, with nearly 90% occurring once and the leading ten covering more than 4.5%. Trimming cost V 5 bases and J 7 bases, with 15 bases left between them. The V gene's germline CDR1 is MNHEY and CDR2 SVGAGI. The CDR3 spans 15 residues. Input material: peripheral blood. V and J are TRBV6-5 and TRBJ1-6, with no clear D. This sequence originates from a human donor in a cohort sampled during active COVID-19. CDR3 in amino acids: CASSPSPTENSPLHF. CDR3 DNA sequence: TGTGCCAGCAGTCCAAGCCCGACGGAGAATTCACCCCTCCACTTT.